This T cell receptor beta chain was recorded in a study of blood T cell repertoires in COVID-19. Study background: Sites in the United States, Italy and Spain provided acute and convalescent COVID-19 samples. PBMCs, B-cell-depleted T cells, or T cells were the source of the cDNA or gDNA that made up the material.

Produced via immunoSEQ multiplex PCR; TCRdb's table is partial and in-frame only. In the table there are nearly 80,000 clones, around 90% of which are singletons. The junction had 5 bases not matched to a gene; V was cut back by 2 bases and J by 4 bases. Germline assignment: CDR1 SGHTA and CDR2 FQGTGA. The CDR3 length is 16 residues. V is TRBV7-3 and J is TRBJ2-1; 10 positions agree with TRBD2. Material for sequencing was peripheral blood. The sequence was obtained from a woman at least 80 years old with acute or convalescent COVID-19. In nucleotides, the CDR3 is TGTGCCAGCAGCTTATCTAGCGGGGGTCCTTACAATGAGCAGTTCTTC. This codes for CASSLSSGGPYNEQFF. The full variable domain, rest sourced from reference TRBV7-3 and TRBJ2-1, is GAGVSQTPSNKVTEKGKYVELRCDPISGHTALYWYRQSLGQGPEFLIYFQGTGAADDSGLPNDRFFAVRPEGSVSTLKIQRTERGDSAVYLCASSLSSGGPYNEQFFGPGTRLTVL.